This record concerns one T cell receptor (beta chain) sequence. Its antigen is not yet known. The record has no base qualities; no much larger clone is one base away. From cysteine to phenylalanine, the CDR3 is 13 amino acids long. Only the CDR3 part of the read is kept: 39 bases, read in frame from the first base. The germline V gene provides CDR1 SGHTA and CDR2 FQGNSA. V is cut by 11 bases and J by 4 bases, and the space between the germline ends is 15 bases. The donors were healthy, HIV-negative adults who had no recently reported acute infections or vaccinations. All donors were Caucasian adults living in Nashville, Tennessee, USA. CD4+ T cells were enriched by magnetic negative selection; naive cells were then positively selected on CD45RA, and the negative fraction formed the memory subset. After blood collection by leukapheresis, PBMCs were isolated using Ficoll-Histopaque density gradient centrifugation and then cryopreserved in the vapor phase of liquid nitrogen. Analytical flow cytometry was used to check the purity and quantity of every magnetically sorted T cell population. Each sorted fraction had its genomic DNA isolated and then quantified by UV absorbance on a Nanodrop 2000c.

Using the deep immunoSEQ assay, multiplex PCR amplified TCR CDR3 regions from genomic DNA. Genomic DNA extracted from each cell subset was distributed evenly over all wells of several immunoSEQ 96-well plates, and each plate served as one replicate. For sorted subsets, roughly 200 ng of genomic DNA, equivalent to 30,000 or so T cell genomes, went into each replicate PCR. Purified libraries were measured with a Qubit 3.0 fluorometer, size-checked on a Bioanalyzer 2100, and measured again with the KAPA Library Quantification kit. Each immunoSEQ 96-well plate was sequenced on its own single-read 150-cycle Illumina NextSeq 550 flow cell. The paper's processing steps were these. Because the immunoSEQ output held only junctional sequences and lacked quality scores, the filtering could not match the filtering applied to full-length reads. Sequences were annotated with PyIR, a Python wrapper for IgBLAST v1.9, using IMGT germline references to assign V/J genes and CDR3. Any read was removed if the V/J assignment was weak (E-value above 1e-6), the CDR3 was missing, or the read contained stop codons, out-of-frame junctions, or ambiguous translated residues. V3J clonotypes were defined by identical inferred V gene, J gene, and CDR3 amino acid sequence. To compute the percentage overlap between repertoires, the number of shared unique clonotypes was divided by the size of the smaller repertoire. Three approaches were used to assess repertoire richness: RTK rarefaction, the Chao1 estimator, and Recon v2.1 estimates of unobserved clonotypes. Generation probabilities for all TCRbeta clonotypes obtained by the gDNA method from a few donors were computed using OLGA. TCRdb limited this immuneACCESS table to in-frame rearrangements with V and J called. A share of clones is missing; checked studies link under half to unresolved V genes, and the rest is unexplained. V and J calls and clone size are as listed in that table; D and trimming were resolved from the DNA. This sample has some 1,400,000 clones in its table, and around 95% of those were observed once. The ten largest clones add up to 1% to 1.5% of the sample.

The sample is drawn from a study of shared clonotypes between healthy human individuals (dated by TCRdb to about 2020). Background on the whole study: The cohort included three men and a couple of women between 18 and 49 years of age. For each donor, CD4 naive and CD4 memory were each given three plates, CD8 naive was given two plates, and CD8 memory was given one plate. To estimate repertoire size and how much clonotypes are shared between individuals, the study performed deep sequencing of blood TCR repertoires from roughly five healthy adults. To increase sequencing depth and limit assay-specific biases, different laboratories used diverse techniques to prepare libraries and sequence TCR repertoires. Between about 0.8 and 8.9 billion PBMCs per donor were obtained by leukapheresis. The paper as a whole reports these results and caveats: Because the study included a small number of donors, the genetic and exposure-history diversity represented was limited. Pairwise subsampling indicated that sequencing depth was expected to affect the degree of clonotype sharing among donors. Rarefaction of sorted-subset datasets indicated incomplete sequencing despite the large sequencing depth. Compared with non-shared clonotypes, the clonotypes found in all four sorted-subset donors had higher generation probabilities. Approximately 4.8% of naive CD4, roughly 3.5% of naive CD8, about 2.4% of memory CD4, and 0.35% to 0.4% of memory CD8 clonotypes were shared across several donors. Only blood was sampled, and tissue TCR repertoires likely differ from those in blood. Estimated clonotype richness was generally larger for naive than for memory subsets.

The chain joins TRBV7-2 to TRBJ2-1, and TRBD2 may be the D gene, going by 5 matching bases. Sequencing used naive CD4+ T cells sorted from blood. This specimen's cell subset or site label, interpreted: CD45RA+ positively selected. This TCR derives from a man younger than 45 in good health. The DNA sequence is TGTGCCGGTGGGGTGAGCGGATACAATGAGCAGTTCTTC. It specifies CAGGVSGYNEQFF.